Detailed here is one T cell receptor beta chain. This clonotype has at least ten counts. This clone's antigen is unknown. Base qualities were left out, and no much larger clone turns up one base away. This sample is part of a study of identical twins (dated by TCRdb to about 2016). About the full investigation: To test whether fetal clonotypes persist, this study deep-sequenced TCR alpha and beta repertoires from monozygotic twins, from unrelated adults of various ages, and from cord blood. To rule out contamination, replicate twin experiments were performed at different times with different library preparation protocols.

Libraries were prepared through 5' RACE. TCRdb records Illumina HiSeq 2000 as the sequencer. A universal primer binding site was added through template switching, and the final cDNA carried a unique molecular identifier so that TCR cDNA molecules could be counted accurately. Specific primers in the conserved constant-segment region were used to synthesize first-strand cDNA for the TCR alpha and beta chains. To control for contamination, each cDNA library was double barcoded with a SMART-Mk sample barcode plus Illumina barcodes. TruSeq adapter sequences and Illumina sample barcodes were added in two successive PCR steps. The TCR alpha and beta cDNA libraries were sequenced on the Illumina HiSeq platform using custom primers. Processing in the source paper ran as follows. Unique molecular identifiers were extracted from raw reads with MiGEC, and CDR3 positions were determined with MiXCR. For each individual, recombination models were inferred using an EM algorithm with the repgenHMM and IGoR tools. The analysis of shared clonotypes was done with the tcR package in R, with sharing normalized by the product of cloneset sizes. To study raw recombination free of thymic and clonal selection effects, out-of-frame nonproductive sequences were analyzed. The public reads were reanalyzed by TCRdb: fastp trimming at Q25, MiXCR alignment, in-frame beta chains only. For every CDR3 protein sequence, its rows merge into one entry that carries the most common genes and DNA. The V and J calls here are based on TCRdb, not the publication. For this sample there are 300,000 to 400,000 distinct CDR3 sequences; around 9.7% appear just once. 8% to 10% of the sample goes to the ten largest clones.

The CDR3 goes from the cysteine to the phenylalanine over 13 residues. Of the read, only the CDR3 DNA is kept; its 39 bases are in frame from base 1. After removal of 7 bases from V and 4 bases from J, the junction retains 4 bases not matched to a gene. CDR1 SQVTM and CDR2 ANQGSEA are derived from the germline V gene. Summary of the overall study and its limitations: In beta out-of-frame sequences, excess twin sharing was weaker, because having fewer shared sequences lowered the signal-to-noise ratio. In monozygotic twins, recombination models systematically underestimated out-of-frame TCR alpha sharing, but the models matched the sharing seen between unrelated individuals. Compared with coincidental sharing between unrelated individuals, out-of-frame TCR alpha sequences shared between twins showed an excess of sequences with low generation probability. Fewer insertions were carried by abundant cord blood beta clonotypes, a similar but weaker trend appeared in young adult naive repertoires, and no such trend appeared in memory repertoires. Invariant T cells such as MAIT and iNKT could partly confound zero-insertion analyses, though diverse VJ usage argued against this for most clonotypes. Because the same donors could not be followed over many years, the conclusions relied on cross-sectional statistical analysis.

Every donor was a healthy Caucasian. Three unrelated non-twin adults were additionally sequenced: a male aged 18 to 30, a male aged 50 to 60 and a female aged 50 to 60. Using Miltenyi CD45RO+ enrichment and human naive T-cell isolation kits, memory (CD45RO+) and naive T cells were isolated from PBMC. The sequence was collected from a woman aged 50 to 60 in good health. Rearrangement joined TRBV29-1 to TRBJ1-2; 12 bases in the middle match TRBD1. Sequencing was carried out using naive T cells sorted from blood. This sample's cell subset or site label indicates: cells isolated with a human naive T-cell isolation kit. The CDR3 protein: CSAGTGGAYGYTF. At the DNA level, the sequence is TGCAGCGCCGGGACAGGGGGCGCCTATGGCTACACCTTC.